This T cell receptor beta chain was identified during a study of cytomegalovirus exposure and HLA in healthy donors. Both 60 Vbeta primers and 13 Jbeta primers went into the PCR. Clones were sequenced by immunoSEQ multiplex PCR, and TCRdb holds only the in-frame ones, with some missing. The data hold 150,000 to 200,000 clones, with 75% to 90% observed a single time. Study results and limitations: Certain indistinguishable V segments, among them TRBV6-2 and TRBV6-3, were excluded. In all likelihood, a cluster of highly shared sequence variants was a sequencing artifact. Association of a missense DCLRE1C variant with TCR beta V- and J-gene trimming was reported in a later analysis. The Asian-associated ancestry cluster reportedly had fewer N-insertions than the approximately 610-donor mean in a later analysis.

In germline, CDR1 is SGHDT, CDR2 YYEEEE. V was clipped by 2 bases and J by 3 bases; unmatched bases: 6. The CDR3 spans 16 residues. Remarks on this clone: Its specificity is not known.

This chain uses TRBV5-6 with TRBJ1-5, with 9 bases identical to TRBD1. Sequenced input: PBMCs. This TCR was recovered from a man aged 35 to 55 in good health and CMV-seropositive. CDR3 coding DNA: TGTGCCAGCAGCTTTGCGGGACAGGGAATCAATCAGCCCCAGCATTTT. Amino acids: CASSFAGQGINQPQHF.